This entry is about one T cell receptor beta chain. This sample stems from a study of blood T cell repertoires in COVID-19. Participant ages covered about 18 to 89 years across 20 to 30 US areas. TCRdb's copy holds only in-frame clones and misses some; the assay was immunoSEQ multiplex PCR. The sample yields about 220,000 clones, around 90% seen once. The sequenced sample consisted of PBMCs or T cells enriched from blood (not recorded which). This clonotype originated in a woman between 50 and 59 years old with acute COVID-19.

CDR3 region: CASSELAAHNEQFF. For the CDR3, the DNA is TGCGCCAGCAGCGAACTAGCGGCCCACAATGAGCAGTTCTTC. The V and J genes are TRBV5-1 and TRBJ2-1, with 8 bases matching TRBD2. The V gene's germline CDR1 is SGHRS and CDR2 YFSETQ. V trimming: 4 bases; J trimming: 5 bases; junction bases outside the gene matches: 5. CDR3 size: 14 residues. Full variable domain (remainder filled in from reference TRBV5-1 and TRBJ2-1): KAGVTQTPRYLIKTRGQQVTLSCSPISGHRSVSWYQQTPGQGLQFLFEYFSETQRNKGNFPGRFSGRQFSNSRSEMNVSTLELGDSALYLCASSELAAHNEQFFGPGTRLTVL.